The rows below give T cell receptor beta chains drawn from one sample of a study of shared clonotypes between healthy human individuals. The assay was immunoSEQ multiplex PCR, and TCRdb's table has in-frame clones only and misses some. The sample holds about 590,000 clones, around 95% seen once. The source material was naive CD8+ T cells sorted from blood. The receptor source for this set is a woman in her thirties in good health. CDR3s include the opening cysteine and the closing phenylalanine or tryptophan. The D gene is left open where the match is weak. Some rows mark clone size as missing; the rest say once, few, many or name a class of expanded clone.

J gene	V gene	clone size	D gene	CDR3 DNA	CDR3 protein
TRBJ2-7	TRBV6-1	-	TRBD1	TGTGCCAGCAGTGAACCGCGACAGGGCCTCTACGAGCAGTACTTC	CASSEPRQGLYEQYF
TRBJ2-1	TRBV27	-	-	TGTGCCAGCACTCTGTTACCGGGACTCTACAATGAGCAGTTCTTC	CASTLLPGLYNEQFF
TRBJ2-1	TRBV7-3	-	-	TGTGCCAGCAGCCCGGACTATGGGAATGAGCAGTTCTTC	CASSPDYGNEQFF
TRBJ2-1	TRBV29-1	-	TRBD2	TGCAGCGTTGAAGGGGGGACTAGCGGGAGCTATCTCTACAATGAGCAGTTCTTC	CSVEGGTSGSYLYNEQFF
TRBJ2-2	TRBV11-3	-	-	TGTGCCAGCAGCTCTTACACCGGGGAGCTGTTTTTT	CASSSYTGELFF
TRBJ1-2	TRBV10-1	-	-	TGCGCCAAACTACAGTCCCCGATGGTCCGTGGCTACACCTTC	CAKLQSPMVRGYTF
TRBJ2-3	TRBV5-4	-	-	TGTGCCAGCAGCTGGGACGGAGTCTCCACAGATACGCAGTATTTT	CASSWDGVSTDTQYF
TRBJ1-5	TRBV5-6	-	-	TGTGCCAGCAGCTCCAGACCGGGCAATCAGCCCCAGCATTTT	CASSSRPGNQPQHF
TRBJ1-2	TRBV7-9	-	-	TGTGCCAGCAGCCCTGAAACACGGGATGGCTACACCTTC	CASSPETRDGYTF
TRBJ2-4	TRBV7-8	-	TRBD1	TGTGCCAGCAGCTTAGAAGGGGGCAGAAAAAACATTCAGTACTTC	CASSLEGGRKNIQYF
TRBJ2-1	TRBV27	-	-	TGTGCCAGCAGTTTATCGGAGGGATTTGGCTACAATGAGCAGTTCTTC	CASSLSEGFGYNEQFF
TRBJ2-3	TRBV7-9	-	-	TGTGCCAGCAGCTTTCCAGCAGGGGGTAGGGAGGGAGCTACGCAGTATTTT	CASSFPAGGREGATQYF
TRBJ2-2	TRBV28	-	-	TGTGCCAGCAGTCCGCGTCCCGAAGGTGCCGGGGAGCTGTTTTTT	CASSPRPEGAGELFF
TRBJ2-2	TRBV13	-	TRBD2	TGTGCCAGCAGCTTGGGACTAGGCACCGGGGAGCTGTTTTTT	CASSLGLGTGELFF
TRBJ2-2	TRBV10-1	-	-	TGCGCCAGCAGTGAGTCGGTAGGGAGGGAGCTGTTTTTT	CASSESVGRELFF
TRBJ2-7	TRBV28	-	TRBD2	TGTGCCAGCAAAGGGACTAGCCGATCCTACGAGCAGTACTTC	CASKGTSRSYEQYF
TRBJ2-3	TRBV5-4	-	-	TGTGCCAGCAGCCCCCCTCATTCCTACTTTAGCACAGATACGCAGTATTTT	CASSPPHSYFSTDTQYF
TRBJ2-1	TRBV27	once	-	TGTGCCAGCACGTCGACAGTGAATGAGCAGTTCTTC	CASTSTVNEQFF
TRBJ1-1	TRBV30	few	-	TGTGCCTGGAGTGTTTTATGGAACACTGAAGCTTTCTTT	CAWSVLWNTEAFF
TRBJ1-1	TRBV5-1	-	-	TGCGCCAGCAGCTTGAGGGGGGGCACTGAAGCTTTCTTT	CASSLRGGTEAFF
TRBJ2-5	TRBV5-6	-	-	TGTGCCAGCAGCAAAACGGAACAGGTGTCGGACCAGTACTTC	CASSKTEQVSDQYF
TRBJ2-6	TRBV7-9	-	-	TGTGCCAGCAGCCCAACGGCCCTGGGGGGGGCCAACGTCCTGACTTTC	CASSPTALGGANVLTF
TRBJ2-1	TRBV27	-	TRBD2	TGTGCCAGCAGTTTGCGCGGGAGTCTCTATGAGCAGTTCTTC	CASSLRGSLYEQFF
TRBJ2-3	TRBV28	-	-	TGTGCCAGCAGTCTCATGCCCACCGGGTCAGATACGCAGTATTTT	CASSLMPTGSDTQYF